In its sample, the clone carrying this T cell receptor (beta chain) was seen a few times. These data originate in a study of blood T cell repertoires in COVID-19. Study-wide background: The United States, Italy and Spain supplied acute and convalescent COVID-19 samples. From T cells, B-cell-depleted T cells, or PBMCs came the material, which was cDNA or gDNA.

Original data processing: Reference gene primer amplification yielded estimated nucleated cell counts. Produced via immunoSEQ multiplex PCR; TCRdb's table is partial and in-frame only. The V and J calls and clone size were taken over from that table, and D and trimming were inferred from the DNA. There are about 200,000 clones in the sample; around 84% occur only once, and roughly 13% lies in the top ten. There are 15 residues in the CDR3. V lost 6 bases, J lost 2 bases, and 10 bases stayed unmatched. Germline-derived CDR1 and CDR2 are MNHNY and SVGAGI (reference sequence). The sequencing sample was made of peripheral blood. The receptor was isolated from a human donor in a cohort sampled during active COVID-19. This chain links TRBV6-6 with TRBJ2-7, with TRBD2 matching 7 bases. In nucleotides, the CDR3 is TGTGCCAGCAGAGACAGCGGGACTCAGACCTACGAGCAGTACTTC. Translating gives CASRDSGTQTYEQYF.